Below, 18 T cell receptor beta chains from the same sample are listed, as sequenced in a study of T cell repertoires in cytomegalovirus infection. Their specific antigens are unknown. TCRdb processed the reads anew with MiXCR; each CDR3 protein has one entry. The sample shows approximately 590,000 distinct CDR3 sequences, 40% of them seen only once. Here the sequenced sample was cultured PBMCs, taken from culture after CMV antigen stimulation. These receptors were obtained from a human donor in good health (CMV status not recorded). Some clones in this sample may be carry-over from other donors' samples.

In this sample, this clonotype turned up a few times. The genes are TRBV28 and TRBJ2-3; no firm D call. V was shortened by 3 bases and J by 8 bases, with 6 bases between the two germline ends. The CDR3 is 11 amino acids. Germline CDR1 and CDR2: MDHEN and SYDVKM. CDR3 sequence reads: CASSFFGTQYF. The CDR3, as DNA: TGTGCCAGCAGTTTTTTTGGTACGCAGTATTTT.

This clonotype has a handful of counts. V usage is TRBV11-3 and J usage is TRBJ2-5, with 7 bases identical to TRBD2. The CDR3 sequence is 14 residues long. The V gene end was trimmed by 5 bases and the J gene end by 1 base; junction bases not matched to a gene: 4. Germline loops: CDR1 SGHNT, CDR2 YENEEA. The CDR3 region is CASSRGGIQETQYF. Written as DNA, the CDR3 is TGTGCCAGCAGCCGCGGGGGAATCCAAGAGACCCAGTACTTC. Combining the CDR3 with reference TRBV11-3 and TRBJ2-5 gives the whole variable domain EAGVVQSPRYKIIEKKQPVAFWCNPISGHNTLYWYLQNLGQGPELLIRYENEEAVDDSQLPKDRFSAERLKGVDSTLKIQPAELGDSAVYLCASSRGGIQETQYFGPGTRLLVL.

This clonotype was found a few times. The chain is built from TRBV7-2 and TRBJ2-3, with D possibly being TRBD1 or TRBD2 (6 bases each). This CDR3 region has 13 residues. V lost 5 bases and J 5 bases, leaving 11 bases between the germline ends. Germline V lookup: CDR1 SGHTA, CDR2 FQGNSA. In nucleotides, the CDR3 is TGTGCCAGCAGCACCGGGGGCCAAGATACGCAGTATTTT. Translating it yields CASSTGGQDTQYF.

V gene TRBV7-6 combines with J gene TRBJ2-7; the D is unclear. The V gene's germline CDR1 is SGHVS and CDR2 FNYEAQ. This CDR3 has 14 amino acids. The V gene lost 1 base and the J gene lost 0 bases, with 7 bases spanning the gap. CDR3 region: CASSLGSASYEQYF. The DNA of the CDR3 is TGTGCCAGCAGCTTAGGTTCGGCCTCCTACGAGCAGTACTTC.

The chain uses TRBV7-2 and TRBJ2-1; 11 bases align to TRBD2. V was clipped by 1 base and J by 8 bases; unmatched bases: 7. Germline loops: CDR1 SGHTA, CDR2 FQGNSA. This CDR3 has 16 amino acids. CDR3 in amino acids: CASSLVAGGPGYEQFF. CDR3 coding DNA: TGTGCCAGCAGCTTAGTAGCGGGGGGGCCGGGATATGAGCAGTTCTTC. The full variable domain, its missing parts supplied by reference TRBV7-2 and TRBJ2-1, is GAGVSQSPSNKVTEKGKDVELRCDPISGHTALYWYRQSLGQGLEFLIYFQGNSAPDKSGLPSDRFSAERTGGSVSTLTIQRTQQEDSAVYLCASSLVAGGPGYEQFFGPGTRLTVL.

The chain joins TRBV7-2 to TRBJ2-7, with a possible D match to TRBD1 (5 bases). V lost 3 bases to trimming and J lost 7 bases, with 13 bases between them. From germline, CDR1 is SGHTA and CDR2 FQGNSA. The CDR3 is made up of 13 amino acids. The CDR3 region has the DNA TGTGCCAGCAGCTTTAGCAGGGTAGGGGAGCAGTACTTC. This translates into CASSFSRVGEQYF.

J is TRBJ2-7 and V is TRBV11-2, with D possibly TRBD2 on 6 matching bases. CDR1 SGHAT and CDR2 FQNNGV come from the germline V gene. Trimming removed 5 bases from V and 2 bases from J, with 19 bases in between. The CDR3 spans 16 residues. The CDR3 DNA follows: TGTGCCAGCAGCCCAGCCAGCGGCGCGGGGCCCTACGAGCAGTACTTC. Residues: CASSPASGAGPYEQYF.

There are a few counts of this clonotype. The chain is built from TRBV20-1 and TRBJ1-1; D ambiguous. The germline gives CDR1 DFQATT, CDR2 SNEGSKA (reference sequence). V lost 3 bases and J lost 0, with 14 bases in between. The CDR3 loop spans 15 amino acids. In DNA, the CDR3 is TGCAGTGCTAGTCTCGGCGCGAAAATGAACACTGAAGCTTTCTTT. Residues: CSASLGAKMNTEAFF.

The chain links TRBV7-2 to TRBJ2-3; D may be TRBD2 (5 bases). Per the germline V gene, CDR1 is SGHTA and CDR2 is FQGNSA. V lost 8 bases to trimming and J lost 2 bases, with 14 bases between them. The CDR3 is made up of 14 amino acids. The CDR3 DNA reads TGTGCCAGCTTCAAGAGCGGAGACACAGATACGCAGTATTTT. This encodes CASFKSGDTDTQYF. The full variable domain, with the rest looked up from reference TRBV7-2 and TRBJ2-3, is GAGVSQSPSNKVTEKGKDVELRCDPISGHTALYWYRQSLGQGLEFLIYFQGNSAPDKSGLPSDRFSAERTGGSVSTLTIQRTQQEDSAVYLCASFKSGDTDTQYFGPGTRLTVL.

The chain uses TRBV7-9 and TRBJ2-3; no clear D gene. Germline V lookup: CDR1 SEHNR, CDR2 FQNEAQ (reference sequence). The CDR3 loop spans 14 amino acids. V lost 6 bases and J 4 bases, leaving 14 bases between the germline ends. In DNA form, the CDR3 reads TGTGCCAGCAGTACCCACTTTGGCTCAGATACGCAGTATTTT. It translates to CASSTHFGSDTQYF.

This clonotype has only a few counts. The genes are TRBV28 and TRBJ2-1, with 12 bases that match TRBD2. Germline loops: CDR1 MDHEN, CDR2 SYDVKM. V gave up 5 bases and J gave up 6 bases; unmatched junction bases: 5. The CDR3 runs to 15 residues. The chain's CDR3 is CASSRAGLAGNEQFF. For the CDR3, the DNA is TGTGCCAGCAGTCGGGCGGGACTAGCGGGCAATGAGCAGTTCTTC. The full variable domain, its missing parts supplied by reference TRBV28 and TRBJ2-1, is DVKVTQSSRYLVKRTGEKVFLECVQDMDHENMFWYRQDPGLGLRLIYFSYDVKMKEKGDIPEGYSVSREKKERFSLILESASTNQTSMYLCASSRAGLAGNEQFFGPGTRLTVL.

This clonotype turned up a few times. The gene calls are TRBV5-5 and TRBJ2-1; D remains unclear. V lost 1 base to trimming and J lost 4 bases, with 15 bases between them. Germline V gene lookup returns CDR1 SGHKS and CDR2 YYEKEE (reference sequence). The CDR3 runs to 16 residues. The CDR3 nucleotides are TGTGCCAGCAGCTTGTTTGGCCAGTCGATTTACAATGAGCAGTTCTTC. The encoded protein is CASSLFGQSIYNEQFF.

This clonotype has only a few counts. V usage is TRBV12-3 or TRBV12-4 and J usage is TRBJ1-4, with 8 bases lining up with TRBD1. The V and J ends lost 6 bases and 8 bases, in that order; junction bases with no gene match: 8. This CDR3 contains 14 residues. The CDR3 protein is CASRRTGLGEKLFF. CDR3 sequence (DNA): TGTGCCAGCAGGCGGACAGGGTTGGGGGAAAAACTGTTTTTT.

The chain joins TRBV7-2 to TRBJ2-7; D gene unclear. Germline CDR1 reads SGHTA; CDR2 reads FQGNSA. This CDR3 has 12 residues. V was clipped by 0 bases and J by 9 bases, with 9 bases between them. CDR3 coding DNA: TGTGCCAGCAGCTTAGCGGTGCCTCGGCAGTACTTC. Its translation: CASSLAVPRQYF. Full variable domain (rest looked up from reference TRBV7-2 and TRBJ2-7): GAGVSQSPSNKVTEKGKDVELRCDPISGHTALYWYRQSLGQGLEFLIYFQGNSAPDKSGLPSDRFSAERTGGSVSTLTIQRTQQEDSAVYLCASSLAVPRQYFGPGTRLTVT.

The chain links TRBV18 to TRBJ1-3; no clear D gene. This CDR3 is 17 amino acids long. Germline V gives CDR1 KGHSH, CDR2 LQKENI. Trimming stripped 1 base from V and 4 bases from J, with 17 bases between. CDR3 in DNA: TGTGCCAGCTCACCACTGTCTCGGGCATCCACCGGAAACACCATATATTTT. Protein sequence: CASSPLSRASTGNTIYF.

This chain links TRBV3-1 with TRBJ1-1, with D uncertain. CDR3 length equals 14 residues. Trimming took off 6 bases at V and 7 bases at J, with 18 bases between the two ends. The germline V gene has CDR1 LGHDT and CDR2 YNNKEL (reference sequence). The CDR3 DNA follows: TGTGCCAGCAGTCCCGACAATGGGATCTTTGAAGCTTTCTTT. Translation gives CASSPDNGIFEAFF. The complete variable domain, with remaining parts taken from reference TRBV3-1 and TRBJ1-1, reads DTAVSQTPKYLVTQMGNDKSIKCEQNLGHDTMYWYKQDSKKFLKIMFSYNNKELIINETVPNRFSPKSPDKAHLNLHINSLELGDSAVYFCASSPDNGIFEAFFGQGTRLTVV.

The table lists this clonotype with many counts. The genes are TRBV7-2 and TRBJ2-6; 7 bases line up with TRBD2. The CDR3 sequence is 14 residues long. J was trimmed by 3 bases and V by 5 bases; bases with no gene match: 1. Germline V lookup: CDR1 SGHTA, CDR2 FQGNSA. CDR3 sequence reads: CASSPGGGANVLTF. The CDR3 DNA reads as TGTGCCAGCAGCCCGGGAGGTGGGGCCAACGTCCTGACTTTC.

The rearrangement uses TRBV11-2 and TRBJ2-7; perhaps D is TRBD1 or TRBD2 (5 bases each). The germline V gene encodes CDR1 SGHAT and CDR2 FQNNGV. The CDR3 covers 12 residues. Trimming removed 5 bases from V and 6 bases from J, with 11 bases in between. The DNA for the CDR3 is TGTGCCAGCAGCAAAGAGGGGAGCGAGCAGTACTTC. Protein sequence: CASSKEGSEQYF.